Listed below are T cell receptor beta chains from one sample, sequenced in a study of graft-versus-host responses after intestinal transplantation. Their specific antigens are unknown. Profiling relied on immunoSEQ multiplex PCR, and the TCRdb table lists in-frame clones only, not all of them. This sample has about 89,000 clones, with 80% to 95% found just once. The sequencing here drew on unstimulated CD4+ T cells sorted from spleen or lymph node cells, taken before intestinal transplant. The receptors here all came from a human donor who received an intestinal transplant. Each CDR3 is given with its conserved first and last residue. D genes are given only for firm matches. The size field is filled for only some rows; it gives once, few, many or a size class.

CDR3 length,clone size,V gene,J gene,D gene,CDR3 protein,CDR3 DNA
16,NA,TRBV9,TRBJ2-7,TRBD2,CASSAGTGTSSYEQYF,TGTGCCAGCAGCGCCGGGACGGGGACTAGCTCCTACGAGCAGTACTTC
14,few,TRBV5-6,TRBJ1-2,NA,CASSLGMVKGGYTF,TGTGCCAGCAGCTTGGGGATGGTAAAGGGGGGCTACACCTTC
15,once,TRBV5-1,TRBJ2-1,NA,CASSLERAAYNEQFF,TGCGCCAGCAGCTTGGAGCGGGCAGCCTACAATGAGCAGTTCTTC
13,NA,TRBV7-2,TRBJ1-2,NA,CASSRDGNYGYTF,TGTGCCAGCAGCCGGGACGGGAACTATGGCTACACCTTC
16,NA,TRBV27,TRBJ1-2,TRBD1,CASSSRDRGTAYGYTF,TGTGCCAGCAGTTCCCGGGACAGGGGAACTGCCTATGGCTACACCTTC
15,NA,TRBV11-3,TRBJ2-5,TRBD2,CASSLGLAGEGTQYF,TGTGCCAGCAGCTTAGGACTAGCGGGAGAGGGGACCCAGTACTTC
16,NA,TRBV19,TRBJ2-7,NA,CASSMTPTRSSYEQYF,TGTGCCAGTAGTATGACCCCGACTAGGAGCTCCTACGAGCAGTACTTC
14,NA,TRBV28,TRBJ1-2,TRBD1,CASRPGQANYGYTF,TGTGCCAGCAGACCGGGACAGGCTAACTATGGCTACACCTTC
14,NA,TRBV5-1,TRBJ2-1,NA,CASSFRQRVNEQFF,TGCGCCAGCAGCTTCCGACAAAGGGTAAATGAGCAGTTCTTC
13,NA,TRBV5-6,TRBJ2-1,TRBD2,CASSLAGKSEQFF,TGTGCCAGCAGCTTAGCGGGAAAAAGTGAGCAGTTCTTC
14,NA,TRBV6-1,TRBJ1-1,NA,CASSTTRRDTEAFF,TGTGCCAGCAGCACTACCCGGAGGGACACTGAAGCTTTCTTT
14,NA,TRBV6-5,TRBJ1-2,TRBD1,CASSSGQGKDGYTF,TGTGCCAGCAGTTCGGGACAGGGGAAAGATGGCTACACCTTC
18,NA,TRBV4-2,TRBJ1-1,NA,CASSQEVGRGLMGTEAFF,TGTGCCAGCAGCCAAGAGGTTGGCAGGGGCCTAATGGGCACTGAAGCTTTCTTT
16,NA,TRBV11-2,TRBJ2-1,TRBD2,CASSILPSGRRNEQFF,TGTGCCAGCAGCATCCTTCCTAGCGGGAGGAGGAATGAGCAGTTCTTC
16,once,TRBV15,TRBJ1-5,NA,CATSRVPGPYNQPQHF,TGTGCCACCAGCAGAGTACCAGGCCCTTACAATCAGCCCCAGCATTTT
14,once,TRBV18,TRBJ2-7,NA,CASSPQGSSYEQYF,TGTGCCAGCTCACCACAGGGGTCGTCCTACGAGCAGTACTTC
15,NA,TRBV28,TRBJ1-1,NA,CASSLPIGPNTEAFF,TGTGCCAGCAGTCTCCCTATAGGACCCAACACTGAAGCTTTCTTT
11,few,TRBV28,TRBJ1-4,NA,CASSLTGKLFF,TGTGCCAGCAGTTTGACGGGAAAACTGTTTTTT
17,NA,TRBV5-1,TRBJ1-5,NA,CASSLVAGSYSNQPQHF,TGCGCCAGCAGCTTGGTGGCAGGGAGTTATAGCAATCAGCCCCAGCATTTT
13,NA,TRBV27,TRBJ1-4,NA,CASSFPGGEKLFF,TGTGCCAGCAGTTTCCCCGGGGGCGAAAAACTGTTTTTT
18,NA,TRBV27,TRBJ2-2,TRBD1,CASSTEDTQGAGTGELFF,TGTGCCAGCAGTACGGAGGATACACAGGGGGCGGGGACCGGGGAGCTGTTTTTT
15,NA,TRBV5-1,TRBJ1-4,NA,CASSFDRATNEKLFF,TGCGCCAGCAGCTTCGACCGGGCAACTAATGAAAAACTGTTTTTT
14,once,TRBV6-5,TRBJ2-1,TRBD1,CASSYRDSSHEQFF,TGTGCCAGCAGTTACAGGGACAGTTCGCATGAGCAGTTCTTC
16,NA,TRBV18,TRBJ2-7,TRBD1,CASSPTGQALGYEQYF,TGTGCCAGCTCACCGACTGGACAGGCGCTTGGCTACGAGCAGTACTTC
16,NA,TRBV10-3,TRBJ2-3,TRBD2,CAIRGLAAEGSDTQYF,TGTGCCATCAGGGGACTAGCCGCGGAGGGCTCAGATACGCAGTATTTT
14,NA,TRBV19,TRBJ2-2,NA,CASSPHGLAGELFF,TGTGCCAGTAGCCCCCACGGGCTAGCCGGGGAGCTGTTTTTT
17,NA,TRBV18,TRBJ2-7,TRBD2,CASSRTSGRYGSYEQYF,TGTGCCAGCTCTCGGACTAGCGGGAGATACGGCTCCTACGAGCAGTACTTC
17,NA,TRBV23-1,TRBJ2-2,TRBD1,CASSQSPGQGNTGELFF,TGCGCCAGCAGTCAATCGCCGGGACAGGGTAACACCGGGGAGCTGTTTTTT
16,NA,TRBV5-4,TRBJ2-5,NA,CASSMSDGGRLETQYF,TGTGCCAGCAGCATGTCTGACGGAGGGAGGTTGGAGACCCAGTACTTC
16,NA,TRBV9,TRBJ1-2,NA,CASSVGVRWADYGYTF,TGTGCCAGCAGCGTAGGCGTCAGGTGGGCGGACTATGGCTACACCTTC
15,NA,TRBV9,TRBJ1-2,TRBD1,CASSVAGGTGYGYTF,TGTGCCAGCAGCGTAGCTGGGGGGACAGGCTATGGCTACACCTTC
15,NA,TRBV19,TRBJ2-7,NA,CASSISIGSYYEQYF,TGTGCCAGTAGTATTTCGATCGGGAGTTACTACGAGCAGTACTTC
13,NA,TRBV9,TRBJ2-1,NA,CASSVASLNEQFF,TGTGCCAGCAGCGTCGCCTCACTCAATGAGCAGTTCTTC
15,NA,TRBV12-1,TRBJ2-3,NA,CAPPKRGNRIDTQYF,TGTGCCCCCCCTAAGCGCGGGAACCGGATAGATACGCAGTATTTT
15,NA,TRBV6-6,TRBJ2-2,TRBD1,CASSATGGSAGELFF,TGTGCCAGCAGTGCCACAGGGGGCTCGGCCGGGGAGCTGTTTTTT
15,NA,TRBV19,TRBJ2-3,TRBD1,CASSHRQGRTDTQYF,TGTGCCAGTAGCCACAGACAGGGGCGCACAGATACGCAGTATTTT
17,NA,TRBV19,TRBJ2-7,NA,CASSILLSEASSYEQYF,TGTGCCAGTAGTATACTATTAAGCGAGGCAAGCTCCTACGAGCAGTACTTC
15,NA,TRBV7-9,TRBJ2-7,NA,CASSLWVGAFYEQYF,TGTGCCAGCAGCTTATGGGTAGGGGCCTTCTACGAGCAGTACTTC
17,NA,TRBV13,TRBJ2-1,TRBD1,CASSLDLRTGGYNEQFF,TGTGCCAGCAGCTTAGACCTTCGGACAGGGGGCTACAATGAGCAGTTCTTC
15,NA,TRBV6-5,TRBJ1-5,NA,CASSYLGASNQPQHF,TGTGCCAGCAGTTATCTGGGGGCAAGCAATCAGCCCCAGCATTTT
15,NA,TRBV28,TRBJ2-5,TRBD1,CASSLGTVRQETQYF,TGTGCCAGCAGTCTCGGGACAGTAAGACAAGAGACCCAGTACTTC
15,NA,TRBV19,TRBJ1-5,TRBD1,CASSPPGQMNQPQHF,TGTGCCAGTAGCCCCCCGGGACAGATGAATCAGCCCCAGCATTTT
16,NA,TRBV4-1,TRBJ1-6,NA,CASSQVSAWGNSPLHF,TGCGCCAGCAGCCAAGTTTCGGCTTGGGGTAATTCACCCCTCCACTTT
15,NA,TRBV6-6,TRBJ2-1,TRBD1,CASSYGQGGYNEQFF,TGTGCCAGCAGTTACGGACAGGGAGGCTACAATGAGCAGTTCTTC
15,NA,TRBV9,TRBJ1-2,TRBD1,CASSPRQGVNYGYTF,TGTGCCAGCAGCCCGCGACAGGGTGTGAACTATGGCTACACCTTC
13,NA,TRBV2,TRBJ1-5,NA,CASSQGVGQPQHF,TGTGCCAGCAGTCAAGGGGTCGGGCAGCCCCAGCATTTT
13,NA,TRBV7-9,TRBJ2-1,NA,CASSLLQGNEQFF,TGTGCCAGCAGCTTATTACAGGGCAATGAGCAGTTCTTC
12,NA,TRBV14,TRBJ2-5,NA,CASSRRRETQYF,TGTGCCAGCAGCCGACGTCGAGAGACCCAGTACTTC
15,once,TRBV6-4,TRBJ2-7,TRBD2,CASSDQAGGGYEQYF,TGTGCCAGCAGTGATCAAGCGGGAGGCGGGTACGAGCAGTACTTC
15,NA,TRBV16,TRBJ1-1,TRBD1,CASSQFSGGNTEAFF,TGTGCCAGCAGCCAATTTTCAGGGGGCAACACTGAAGCTTTCTTT
17,NA,TRBV28,TRBJ2-3,NA,CASRGIAGRTSTDTQYF,TGTGCCAGCAGGGGGATAGCCGGACGGACTAGCACAGATACGCAGTATTTT
15,NA,TRBV18,TRBJ1-2,TRBD1,CASSLRTGDRYGYTF,TGTGCCAGCTCACTACGGACAGGGGATCGGTATGGCTACACCTTC
14,NA,TRBV7-2,TRBJ2-5,NA,CASSLAGRVETQYF,TGTGCCAGCAGCTTAGCGGGCAGGGTTGAGACCCAGTACTTC
12,NA,TRBV6-1,TRBJ1-1,NA,CASSSPGYEAFF,TGTGCCAGCAGTTCCCCAGGGTATGAAGCTTTCTTT
13,few,TRBV28,TRBJ2-1,NA,CASSSPPVSEQFF,TGTGCCAGCAGTTCACCCCCGGTTTCTGAGCAGTTCTTC
15,once,TRBV2,TRBJ1-2,NA,CASSEARTAGYGYTF,TGTGCCAGCAGTGAAGCTCGGACAGCGGGCTATGGCTACACCTTC
16,NA,TRBV27,TRBJ2-5,TRBD1,CASSSYGTGNQETQYF,TGTGCCAGCAGTAGCTACGGGACAGGGAACCAAGAGACCCAGTACTTC
16,NA,TRBV6-6,TRBJ2-7,NA,CASSYIGGPSSYEQYF,TGTGCCAGCAGTTACATCGGGGGCCCAAGCTCCTACGAGCAGTACTTC
13,few,TRBV29-1,TRBJ1-4,TRBD1,CSVTQGGNEKLFF,TGCAGCGTCACACAGGGGGGCAATGAAAAACTGTTTTTT
14,NA,TRBV6-5,TRBJ1-2,NA,CASSLDSYSYGYTF,TGTGCCAGCAGTCTGGACAGTTATTCCTATGGCTACACCTTC